This T cell receptor beta chain came from a study of blood T cell repertoires in COVID-19 (TCRdb year 2020). A note on the overall study: Samples covering the acute and convalescent phases of COVID-19 were provided by collaborators in the United States, Italy and Spain. The material from the prospective study consisted of cDNA or gDNA derived from T cells, B-cell-depleted T cells, or PBMCs. Subjects who had been exposed to COVID-19, were actively infected with it, or had recovered from it provided the deeply sampled blood TCRbeta repertoires that made up the dataset. The repertoires were released in a freely available public database intended as a resource for research on the immune response to SARS-CoV-2. Samples came from the ongoing ImmuneRACE study (first 160 participants) plus 1,254 subjects from 6 global collaborators. Sample metadata almost always included a de-identified subject ID, COVID-19 status, age in years and sex. Where available, HLA class I and class II types were taken from metadata supplied by the sample provider and were not determined by assay-based typing.

What the study reported, not specific to this receptor: The quantity of clinical and demographic metadata differed by source and by participant and was supplied without curation.

Including cysteine and phenylalanine, the CDR3 has 13 amino acids. The sequence is cut down to CDR3 DNA, 39 bases in frame from base 1. V lost 8 bases and J lost 1 base; the stretch between them is 12 bases long. CDR1 is given as MNHEY and CDR2 as SVGEGT, both from the germline V gene. At one collaborating source in Seattle, patients were enrolled during active infection and were followed longitudinally through the course of disease. Each collaborating institution followed its own protocols to collect whole blood in K2EDTA tubes. Collaborator samples were shipped for TCRbeta analysis as frozen whole blood, isolated PBMCs, or DNA extracted from either sample type. This clone has more than one count but fewer than ten. The specificity of this receptor is unknown. Base qualities are not recorded, but no much larger clone differs from it by a single base. TCRbeta CDR3 regions were amplified from genomic DNA by means of the immunoSEQ Assay, a bias-controlled multiplex PCR. As for how the authors treated the data: The number of nucleated cells in each sample was estimated by amplification of reference gene primers within the assay. Sequence reads were collapsed and filtered to measure the absolute abundance of every unique TCRbeta CDR3 rearrangement. Productive Simpson clonality was computed per sample as the square root of Simpson's diversity index over productive rearrangements. The clones in this table, taken by TCRdb from immuneACCESS, are in-frame only. Not every clone is retained; where verified, under half of the shortfall comes from an unresolved V gene, and the cause of the rest is unknown. That table furnishes V, J and clone size, whereas the DNA furnished D and trimming. Recorded for this sample are about 220,000 clones; approximately 85% of them occurred a single time. The ten largest clones capture more than 2% of the sample.

The rearrangement combines TRBV6-2 or TRBV6-3 with TRBJ2-7; perhaps TRBD1 is the D gene, with 5 bases matching. The receptor comes from a woman aged 70-85 years with COVID-19, enrolled during active disease. The sample consisted of peripheral blood. The CDR3 region: CASCLQVSYEQYF. The nucleotides are TGTGCCAGCTGTTTACAGGTTTCCTACGAGCAGTACTTC.